This note documents a single T cell receptor (beta chain) sequence. Its antigen is not identified. This sample is drawn from a study of beta chain features in type 1 diabetes. cDNA synthesis used the whole RNA isolate, giving expressed TCRB sequences. Libraries were prepared by immunoSEQ multiplex PCR; TCRdb keeps only in-frame clonotypes and omits some of them. The sample records over 500,000 clones, less than 20% being singletons. This CDR3 is 15 amino acids long. Study conclusions and caveats: Junctions at VDJ sites from type 1 diabetes patients had fewer insertions and more deletions.

Blood was drawn once from each donor into heparinised tubes. The draws averaged around 120 mL. By way of CD45RO/CCR7/CD25/CD127/CD95/CD27, the CD4+ regulatory, stem cell-like memory, central memory and naive cells were sorted. The J gene is TRBJ2-1, the V gene TRBV21-1; the tabulated D call, TRBD2, remains unverified against the DNA. TRBV21-1 is labeled a pseudogene. The clonotype comes from a young man in good health. Sequencing was carried out using naive CD4+ T cells from blood. The CDR3 spells CASSNSAGEGNEQFF. As DNA, the CDR3 is TGTGCCAGCAGCAACAGCGCAGGGGAGGGCAATGAGCAGTTCTTC.